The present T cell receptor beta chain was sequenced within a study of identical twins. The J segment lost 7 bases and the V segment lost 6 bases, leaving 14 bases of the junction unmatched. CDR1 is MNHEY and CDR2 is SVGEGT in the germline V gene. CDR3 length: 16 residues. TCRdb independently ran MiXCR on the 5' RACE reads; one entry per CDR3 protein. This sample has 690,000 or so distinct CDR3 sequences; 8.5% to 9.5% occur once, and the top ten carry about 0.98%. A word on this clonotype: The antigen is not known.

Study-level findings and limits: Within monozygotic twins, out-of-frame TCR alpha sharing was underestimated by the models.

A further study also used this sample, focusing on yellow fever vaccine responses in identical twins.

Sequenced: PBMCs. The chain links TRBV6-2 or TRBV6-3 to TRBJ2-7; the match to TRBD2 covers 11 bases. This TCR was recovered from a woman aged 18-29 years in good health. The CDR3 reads CASRKLLAGGLGEQYF. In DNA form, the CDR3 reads TGTGCCAGCAGAAAGCTCCTAGCGGGGGGCCTTGGAGAGCAGTACTTC.